The next 7 T cell receptor beta chains were all read from a single sample in a study of cytomegalovirus exposure and HLA in healthy donors. PCR amplification relied on 60 Vbeta primers (plus 13 Jbeta primers). The data were produced by immunoSEQ multiplex PCR, yet TCRdb's version contains in-frame clones alone and is incomplete. The repertoire holds about 190,000 clones, 65% to 80% seen once, with under 5% in the top ten. Sequencing used PBMCs. The receptor set was obtained from a man aged 30 to 45 in good health and CMV-seropositive.

The V gene is TRBV6-1, the J gene TRBJ1-5; D is ambiguous. This CDR3 spans 15 amino acids. V was trimmed by 4 bases and J by 6 bases, leaving 16 bases between them. Germline CDR1 is MNHNS and CDR2 is SASEGT. This chain's CDR3 is CASSGGGGFIQPQHF. The CDR3, as DNA: TGTGCCAGCAGTGGTGGAGGCGGGTTTATTCAGCCCCAGCATTTT.

The chain uses TRBV5-1 and TRBJ2-3, with D maybe TRBD2 (6 bases). The V gene's germline CDR1 is SGHRS and CDR2 YFSETQ. Trimming left V 4 bases short and J 6 bases short, with 9 bases between. The CDR3 has 12 amino acids. The CDR3 DNA reads TGCGCCAGCAGCCCGGGGGTGGATACGCAGTATTTT. It translates to CASSPGVDTQYF.

The chain recombines TRBV5-6 with TRBJ2-7; a possible D gene is TRBD1 (5 bases). The ends were cut back, 3 bases at V and 1 base at J, with 11 bases in the middle. The CDR3 is 14 residues long. CDR1 is SGHDT and CDR2 is YYEEEE in the germline V gene. CDR3 region: CASSSQGSSYEQYF. For the CDR3, the DNA is TGTGCCAGCAGCTCTCAGGGAAGTTCCTACGAGCAGTACTTC.

The chain is built from TRBV6-5 and TRBJ2-3, with a possible D match to TRBD2 (6 bases). The germline V gene encodes CDR1 MNHEY and CDR2 SVGAGI. V was shortened by 3 bases and J by 0 bases, with 10 bases between the two germline ends. The CDR3 extends over 15 amino acids. As DNA, the CDR3 is TGTGCCAGCAGTTATGGGACTCTTAGCACAGATACGCAGTATTTT. It encodes CASSYGTLSTDTQYF.

This chain links TRBV29-1 with TRBJ2-7, with 9 bases fitting TRBD1. Germline V gene sequence: CDR1 SQVTM, CDR2 ANQGSEA. The CDR3 extends over 13 amino acids. Germline trimming cut 7 bases from V and 3 bases from J; bases unmatched to any gene: 7. The CDR3 protein is CSAVTGGGYEQYF. CDR3 in DNA: TGCAGCGCCGTGACAGGGGGTGGCTACGAGCAGTACTTC.

The rearrangement links TRBV28 to TRBJ2-7; D not resolved. The V and J ends lost 8 bases and 5 bases respectively, with 7 bases between them. CDR1 and CDR2 (germline): MDHEN, SYDVKM. CDR3 size: 10 residues. The CDR3 loop is CASSTDEQYF. CDR3 nucleotide sequence: TGTGCCAGCTCTACGGACGAGCAGTACTTC.

The V gene is TRBV30, the J gene TRBJ1-4, with D maybe TRBD1 (6 bases). CDR1 and CDR2 (germline): GTSNPN, SVGIG (reference sequence). The CDR3 is 15 amino acids. V was cut by 5 bases and J by 0 bases, with 13 bases left in between. In nucleotides, the CDR3 is TGTGCCTGGGACCAAGAGGGGGCAACTAATGAAAAACTGTTTTTT. This sequence encodes CAWDQEGATNEKLFF.